A single sample gave rise to the 26 T cell receptor beta chains below, sequenced in a study of blood T cell repertoires in COVID-19. Some clones are missing from TCRdb's copy, which holds only in-frame ones; the method was immunoSEQ multiplex PCR. The profile covers approximately 15,000 clones, with 78% appearing a single time and 22% taken by the ten largest. Material for sequencing was peripheral blood. The receptors were sampled from a man in his sixties with active or convalescent COVID-19.

The rearrangement joins TRBV9 to TRBJ1-3; D not certain. This CDR3 region has 11 residues. Germline CDR1 is SGDLS and CDR2 is YYNGEE. Trimming removed 7 bases from V and 6 bases from J, with 8 bases in between. CDR3 amino acids: CASCRENTIYF. In DNA, the CDR3 is TGTGCCAGCTGCCGGGAAAACACCATATATTTT.

The chain carries TRBV3-1 (or the pseudogene TRBV3-2) and TRBJ1-2; the D gene is possibly TRBD1 (6 bases). The CDR3 runs 13 residues. The germline V gene has CDR1 LGHDT and CDR2 YNNKEL (reference sequence). The V end was cut by 3 bases, the J end by 8 bases, with 13 bases between. In nucleotides, the CDR3 is TGTGCCAGCAGCCAGGGGCCGACAGGCGGCTACACCTTC. Translation: CASSQGPTGGYTF.

CDR3 protein: CASSYGADYGYTF. CDR3 bases: TGTGCCAGCAGTTACGGGGCGGACTATGGCTACACCTTC. The genes are TRBV6-5 and TRBJ1-2; D perhaps matches TRBD1 (5 bases). The CDR3 contains 13 residues. In germline, CDR1 is MNHEY, CDR2 SVGAGI. Trimming took off 2 bases at V and 3 bases at J, with 7 bases between the two ends.

In its sample, this clone ranks as medium-sized (0.01 to 0.1%). V and J are TRBV5-4 and TRBJ2-5; D possibly corresponds to TRBD2 (6 bases). Trimming left V 2 bases short and J 2 bases short, with 19 bases between. The germline V gene has CDR1 SGHNT and CDR2 YYREEE (reference sequence). There are 17 residues in the CDR3. Here the CDR3 reads CASSFFDAGTVQETQYF. CDR3 nucleotides: TGTGCCAGCAGCTTTTTTGACGCCGGGACTGTACAAGAGACCCAGTACTTC. Combining the CDR3 with reference TRBV5-4 and TRBJ2-5 gives the whole variable domain ETGVTQSPTHLIKTRGQQVTLRCSSQSGHNTVSWYQQALGQGPQFIFQYYREEENGRGNFPPRFSGLQFPNYSSELNVNALELDDSALYLCASSFFDAGTVQETQYFGPGTRLLVL.

The chain employs TRBV24-1 and TRBJ2-5; D not certain. This CDR3 comprises 14 residues. The germline CDR1 and CDR2 sequences are KGHDR and SFDVKD. V was pared by 0 bases and J by 5 bases, with 9 bases between. CDR3 sequence: CATSDLQTGETQYF. In DNA, the CDR3 is TGTGCCACCAGTGATTTGCAAACCGGGGAGACCCAGTACTTC.

The chain links TRBV29-1 to TRBJ1-5; 7 bases are shared with TRBD1. Per germline, CDR1 SQVTM and CDR2 ANQGSEA. V lost 0 bases and J lost 4; bases outside the gene matches: 6. CDR3 length: 15 residues. The CDR3 here is CSVEEVGGGNQPQHF. In DNA form, the CDR3 reads TGCAGCGTTGAAGAAGTAGGGGGCGGGAATCAGCCCCAGCATTTT.

This clone is a singleton in its sample. The rearrangement links TRBV4-2 to TRBJ1-2; maybe TRBD1 (5 bases). The germline V gene has CDR1 LGHNA and CDR2 YNFKEQ. The CDR3 extends over 16 amino acids. Trimming shortened V by 3 bases and J by 3 bases, and 17 bases separated the two germline ends. The CDR3 region has the DNA TGTGCCAGCAGCCACCTAGGGCAGGGCGGGGACTATGGCTACACCTTC. It yields the protein CASSHLGQGGDYGYTF.

This clone was recorded once. This chain links TRBV6-5 with TRBJ2-7; TRBD2 matches at 9 bases. V was clipped by 6 bases and J by 0 bases; unmatched bases: 3. In germline, CDR1 is MNHEY, CDR2 SVGAGI. The CDR3 is made up of 14 amino acids. For the CDR3, the DNA is TGTGCCAGCAGAAGTAGCGGGAGCTCCTACGAGCAGTACTTC. This encodes CASRSSGSSYEQYF.

J is TRBJ1-6 and V is TRBV12-3 or TRBV12-4; D remains unclear. Trimming cost V 6 bases and J 4 bases, with 7 bases left between them. The CDR3 loop spans 13 amino acids. The CDR3 sequence is CASRSGYNSPLHF. In DNA, the CDR3 is TGTGCCAGCAGATCGGGATATAATTCACCCCTCCACTTT.

The chain combines TRBV7-9 with TRBJ2-3; D remains unclear. CDR1 is SEHNR and CDR2 is FQNEAQ in the germline V gene (reference sequence). The CDR3 sequence is 14 residues long. With 1 base removed from V and 2 bases from J, the gap between germline ends came to 7 bases. The chain's CDR3 is CASSLEEATDTQYF. DNA for the CDR3: TGTGCCAGCAGCTTAGAAGAGGCCACAGATACGCAGTATTTT.

The chain carries TRBV30 and TRBJ2-5; D may be TRBD1 (5 bases). Trimming took off 0 bases at V and 3 bases at J, with 8 bases between the two ends. This CDR3 comprises 13 residues. Germline values: CDR1 GTSNPN, CDR2 SVGIG (reference sequence). Here the CDR3 DNA reads TGTGCCTGGAGTGTAAAAGGGGAAGAGACCCAGTACTTC. Translated: CAWSVKGEETQYF.

J is TRBJ2-1 and V is TRBV4-1; TRBD2 might be the D (5 bases). This CDR3 is built from 14 residues. V shed 2 bases and J shed 9 bases, with 14 bases lying between them. CDR1 and CDR2 (germline): MGHRA, YSYEKL. CDR3 residues: CASSQPLVGGEQFF. In DNA form, the CDR3 reads TGCGCCAGCAGCCAACCCCTAGTCGGAGGTGAGCAGTTCTTC.

The chain links TRBV6-6 to TRBJ1-3; possibly TRBD1 for D (5 bases). Per germline, CDR1 MNHNY and CDR2 SVGAGI (reference sequence). The CDR3 covers 14 residues. The V gene lost 6 bases and the J gene lost 4 bases, with 13 bases spanning the gap. The CDR3 region has the DNA TGTGCCAGCAGGTTGGGGGACTTCGGAAACACCATATATTTT. Translated, it gives CASRLGDFGNTIYF.

DNA of the CDR3: TGCAGCGTTGCGGAGGGCCTGAACACTGAAGCTTTCTTT. As protein: CSVAEGLNTEAFF. This chain joins TRBV29-1 and TRBJ1-1; D is uncertain. V was trimmed by 4 bases and J by 0 bases, leaving 9 bases between them. This CDR3 has 13 residues. The V gene's germline CDR1 is SQVTM and CDR2 ANQGSEA.

The CDR3 region has the DNA TGCGCCAGCAGCTCTGGACTAGCAGCTAGTGTAGACGAGCAGTACTTC. This sequence encodes CASSSGLAASVDEQYF. The rearrangement joins TRBV5-1 to TRBJ2-7, with TRBD2 matching 8 bases. The length of the CDR3 is 16 residues. Trimming took 3 bases from V and 5 from J; bases not matched to a gene: 13. Germline CDR1 and CDR2: SGHRS and YFSETQ.

V is TRBV29-1 and J is TRBJ2-3, with 9 bases that match TRBD1. Germline CDR1 is SQVTM and CDR2 is ANQGSEA. The CDR3 has 15 amino acids. CDR3 sequence (DNA): TGCAGTGCCGATCCCAGACAGGGGGGCACAGATACGCAGTATTTT. Its translation is CSADPRQGGTDTQYF.

V and J are TRBV24-1 and TRBJ2-3; TRBD1 matches at 9 bases. The V segment lost 3 bases and the J segment 5 bases; nucleotides outside the gene matches: 11. This CDR3 is 17 amino acids long. Germline V CDR1 and CDR2: KGHDR, SFDVKD. This CDR3 reads CATSDTPTGGSKDTQYF. The CDR3 DNA sequence: TGTGCCACCAGTGATACTCCTACAGGGGGCTCTAAAGATACGCAGTATTTT.

The V call is TRBV28, the J call TRBJ1-4; TRBD1 is a possible D gene (5 bases). The CDR3 is made up of 14 amino acids. Trimming took off 6 bases at V and 8 bases at J, with 16 bases between the two ends. Germline loops: CDR1 MDHEN, CDR2 SYDVKM. The CDR3 spells CASSVGGAEEKLFF. In DNA form, the CDR3 reads TGTGCCAGCAGCGTTGGTGGGGCTGAGGAAAAACTGTTTTTT.

The V gene is TRBV25-1, the J gene TRBJ1-1; a possible D gene is TRBD1 (5 bases). V lost 3 bases and J lost 5, with 10 bases in between. The CDR3 has 13 residues. The germline V gene has CDR1 MGHDK and CDR2 SYGVNS. The CDR3: CASSEGQGTEAFF. CDR3 DNA sequence: TGTGCCAGCAGTGAGGGTCAGGGAACTGAAGCTTTCTTT.

The chain is built from TRBV19 and TRBJ2-1; 8 positions agree with TRBD2. Trimming removed 6 bases from V and 3 bases from J; junction bases left unmatched: 10. The CDR3 runs 16 residues. CDR1 and CDR2 (germline): LNHDA, SQIVND (reference sequence). The CDR3 is CASSDGGGTLYNEQFF. CDR3 coding DNA: TGTGCCAGTAGCGACGGGGGGGGCACCCTCTACAATGAGCAGTTCTTC.

The genes are TRBV28 and TRBJ1-2; tentative D call: TRBD1 (6 bases). Germline V gene data show CDR1 as MDHEN and CDR2 as SYDVKM. The CDR3 is 12 amino acids. V was cut by 3 bases and J by 7 bases, with 9 bases left in between. CDR3 region: CASSFSTGGYTF. DNA of the CDR3: TGTGCCAGCAGTTTCTCGACAGGTGGCTACACCTTC.

This chain uses TRBV10-3 with TRBJ2-3; 9 positions match TRBD2. V lost 7 bases to trimming and J lost 4 bases; unmatched junction nucleotides: 9. The germline V gene encodes CDR1 ENHRY and CDR2 SYGVKD. CDR3 length: 15 amino acids. The CDR3 sequence: CAINPSGAGADTQYF. As DNA, the CDR3 is TGTGCCATCAACCCTAGCGGGGCTGGGGCAGATACGCAGTATTTT.

The V and J genes are TRBV29-1 and TRBJ2-7; 9 bases match TRBD1. With V trimmed by 6 bases and J by 7 bases, 4 bases remained unmatched. This CDR3 has 11 amino acids. CDR1 and CDR2 from the germline V gene are SQVTM and ANQGSEA. Written as DNA, the CDR3 is TGCAGCGTACAGGGGGCAGGGGAGCAGTACTTC. Translated, it gives CSVQGAGEQYF.

CDR3 bases: TGTGCCAGCAGTGACCAGGGACTAGCGGGAAGAGAGACCCAGTACTTC. It is translated as CASSDQGLAGRETQYF. The chain recombines TRBV6-1 with TRBJ2-5, with 13 nucleotides matching TRBD2. Trimming at V came to 3 bases and at J to 4 bases, leaving 5 bases not matched to a gene. Per germline, CDR1 MNHNS and CDR2 SASEGT. The CDR3 length is 16 residues.

V usage is TRBV29-1 and J usage is TRBJ1-1; D is unresolved. The length of the CDR3 is 14 residues. Germline V CDR1 and CDR2: SQVTM, ANQGSEA. Trimming left V 5 bases short and J 3 bases short, with 16 bases between. The CDR3 reads CSVCQTRADTEAFF. The CDR3 bases are TGCAGCGTTTGTCAAACGAGGGCGGACACTGAAGCTTTCTTT.

The rearrangement uses TRBV11-2 and TRBJ1-1; D not certain. V was pared by 5 bases and J by 8 bases, with 9 bases between. Germline V lookup: CDR1 SGHAT, CDR2 FQNNGV. The CDR3 contains 11 residues. The CDR3 is CASSLNGEAFF. Here the CDR3 DNA reads TGTGCCAGCAGCCTCAACGGGGAAGCTTTCTTT.